A single sample is the source of the 14 T cell receptor beta chains below, sequenced in a study of blood T cell repertoires in COVID-19. Sequenced by immunoSEQ multiplex PCR; TCRdb stores in-frame clones only, minus some. There are roughly 69,000 clones in the sample; roughly 84% occur only once, and 9.8% lies in the top ten. Sequenced input: peripheral blood. These TCRs come from a woman aged 45-65 years with acute or convalescent COVID-19.

This clone was found once. This chain links TRBV18 with TRBJ1-1, with D maybe TRBD1 (5 bases). In germline, CDR1 is KGHSH, CDR2 LQKENI. V was cut by 4 bases and J by 6 bases, with 18 bases left in between. There are 15 residues in the CDR3. In DNA, the CDR3 is TGTGCCAGCTCACTAGAAGACTTTACGGGGGCTGAAGCTTTCTTT. Its protein is CASSLEDFTGAEAFF.

This rearrangement joins TRBV29-1 to TRBJ1-1; D is perhaps TRBD1 (6 bases). The CDR3 is made up of 13 amino acids. Trimming left V 4 bases short and J 5 bases short, with 14 bases between. In germline, CDR1 is SQVTM, CDR2 ANQGSEA. CDR3 sequence: CSVARTEGTEAFF. Written as DNA, the CDR3 is TGCAGCGTTGCCCGGACAGAAGGGACTGAAGCTTTCTTT.

The CDR3 sequence: CASSPYSQGAMNSPLHF. CDR3 nucleotide sequence: TGTGCCAGCTCACCATACAGTCAGGGGGCGATGAATTCACCCCTCCACTTT. V gene TRBV18 combines with J gene TRBJ1-6; 8 nucleotides align to TRBD1. V lost 2 bases, J lost 7 bases, and 10 bases stayed unmatched. Germline V lookup: CDR1 KGHSH, CDR2 LQKENI. This CDR3 has 17 amino acids.

The CDR3 region has the DNA TGTGCCAGCTCAGGACAGGGGTCCACTGAAGCTTTCTTT. This translates into CASSGQGSTEAFF. The rearrangement joins TRBV18 to TRBJ1-1; 9 bases align to TRBD1. V was pared by 5 bases and J by 4 bases, with 2 bases of the junction left unmatched. The CDR3 extends over 13 amino acids. Germline V CDR1 and CDR2: KGHSH, LQKENI.

The J gene is TRBJ1-1, the V gene TRBV7-9, with 7 positions matching TRBD1. Per germline, CDR1 SEHNR and CDR2 FQNEAQ (reference sequence). This CDR3 has 15 residues. J lost 1 base, V lost 5 bases, and 7 bases had no gene match. This chain's CDR3 is CASSPGDSSNTEAFF. The CDR3 nucleotides read TGTGCCAGCAGCCCGGGGGACAGTTCGAACACTGAAGCTTTCTTT.

The genes are TRBV4-2 and TRBJ1-4; D not certain. V lost 0 bases and J lost 2, with 13 bases in between. The germline V gene has CDR1 LGHNA and CDR2 YNFKEQ. The CDR3 has 17 amino acids. This CDR3 reads CASSQDLTTTTNEKLFF. As DNA, the CDR3 is TGTGCCAGCAGCCAAGATTTGACTACCACGACTAATGAAAAACTGTTTTTT.

The chain recombines TRBV3-1 (or the pseudogene TRBV3-2) with TRBJ1-5; TRBD1 matches 7 bases. There are 15 residues in the CDR3. Per germline, CDR1 LGHDT and CDR2 YNNKEL (reference sequence). V shed 4 bases, J shed 5 bases, and the junction held 8 bases outside the gene matches. CDR3 loop: CASSRSIGGYQPQHF. CDR3 sequence (DNA): TGTGCCAGCAGCCGATCCATAGGGGGCTATCAGCCCCAGCATTTT.

This chain joins TRBV19 and TRBJ2-1, with 7 nucleotides matching TRBD2. Germline lookup yields CDR1 LNHDA and CDR2 SQIVND (reference sequence). This CDR3 has 14 amino acids. V lost 10 bases, J lost 7 bases, and 13 bases stayed unmatched. In DNA, the CDR3 is TGTGCCACTCTAGCGGAGCCGACCGGGAATGAGCAGTTCTTC. Protein: CATLAEPTGNEQFF. Full variable domain (remainder filled in from reference TRBV19 and TRBJ2-1): DGGITQSPKYLFRKEGQNVTLSCEQNLNHDAMYWYRQDPGQGLRLIYYSQIVNDFQKGDIAEGYSVSREKKESFPLTVTSAQKNPTAFYLCATLAEPTGNEQFFGPGTRLTVL.

The V call is TRBV30, the J call TRBJ1-4, with 10 bases identical to TRBD1. Germline V gives CDR1 GTSNPN, CDR2 SVGIG (reference sequence). Trimming removed 5 bases from V and 8 bases from J; junction bases left unmatched: 14. The CDR3 covers 16 residues. CDR3 nucleotides: TGTGCCTGGCGGCAAAGTCCGGGACAGGGGCGCGAAAAACTGTTTTTT. Translated, it gives CAWRQSPGQGREKLFF.

The chain employs TRBV18 and TRBJ1-4, with 9 bases aligning to TRBD1. Germline-derived CDR1 and CDR2 are KGHSH and LQKENI. The CDR3 covers 14 residues. Trimming cost V 0 bases and J 11 bases; bases outside gene matches: 4. The CDR3 nucleotides are TGTGCCAGCTCACCACCGGGACAGGGCGGTAAACTGTTTTTT. Amino acid sequence: CASSPPGQGGKLFF.

The chain combines TRBV6-5 with TRBJ2-2; 9 positions agree with TRBD1. Germline assignment: CDR1 MNHEY and CDR2 SVGAGI. The CDR3 is 15 amino acids. V shed 2 bases, J shed 4 bases, and the junction held 2 bases outside the gene matches. CDR3 in amino acids: CASSYGTGSTGELFF. The CDR3 nucleotides read TGTGCCAGCAGTTACGGGACAGGGAGCACCGGGGAGCTGTTTTTT.

The chain carries TRBV5-1 and TRBJ2-6; 10 nucleotides agree with TRBD1. V dropped 4 bases and J dropped 1; count of bases not matched to a gene: 2. Germline CDR1 reads SGHRS; CDR2 reads YFSETQ. The CDR3 runs 16 residues. CDR3 sequence (DNA): TGCGCCAGCAGCCGGGACAGGGGTTCTGGGGCCAACGTCCTGACTTTC. This translates into CASSRDRGSGANVLTF.

The chain employs TRBV2 and TRBJ1-5, with D perhaps matching TRBD1 (5 bases). Between the trimmed V and J ends, which lost 5 bases and 2 bases, there was a span of 16 bases. Germline loops: CDR1 SNHLY, CDR2 FYNNEI. The CDR3 is 16 residues long. CDR3 protein: CASSPDSPLGNQPQHF. The CDR3 region has the DNA TGTGCCAGCAGTCCTGACAGCCCTTTGGGCAATCAGCCCCAGCATTTT.

The V and J genes are TRBV2 and TRBJ1-2, with 7 bases identical to TRBD1. J was trimmed by 6 bases and V by 7 bases; bases with no gene match: 11. Per the germline V gene, CDR1 is SNHLY and CDR2 is FYNNEI. The CDR3 runs to 14 residues. The CDR3 loop is CASNFLTGLDGYTF. In DNA, the CDR3 is TGTGCCAGCAATTTCCTGACAGGGCTTGATGGCTACACCTTC.